These T cell receptor beta chains were read from a single sample in a study of blood T cells in healthy people across ages. One entry per CDR3 protein, called by TCRdb with MiXCR from the 5' RACE reads. The sample shows hundreds of thousands of distinct CDR3 sequences, roughly 50% of them seen only once. The sequencing input was blood. Every receptor here comes from an older man in good health. The CDR3 runs from the conserved cysteine through the conserved F or W. D genes are given only for firm matches. Clone sizes are given selectively: once, few, many, or a class where the clone is expanded.

V gene	J gene	D gene	CDR3 length	clone size	CDR3 protein	CDR3 DNA
TRBV20-1	TRBJ2-1	TRBD2	14	NA	CSARGTSGRGEQFF	TGCAGTGCTAGAGGGACTAGCGGGAGGGGTGAGCAGTTCTTC
TRBV28	TRBJ2-7	TRBD2	18	NA	CASSLGLANTVSYNEQYF	TGTGCCAGCAGTTTAGGACTAGCTAATACAGTTTCCTACAATGAGCAGTACTTC
TRBV15	TRBJ2-1	NA	16	NA	CAASREERVRTNEQFF	TGTGCCGCCAGCAGAGAAGAGAGGGTCCGGACCAATGAGCAGTTCTTC
TRBV6-6	TRBJ2-5	NA	11	NA	CASGYLETQYF	TGTGCCAGCGGGTACTTGGAGACCCAGTACTTC
TRBV5-1	TRBJ2-1	TRBD2	15	NA	CASSLGSSGRNEQFF	TGCGCCAGCAGCTTGGGATCTAGCGGTAGGAATGAGCAGTTCTTC
TRBV5-1	TRBJ2-7	TRBD1	16	NA	CASSPQPGQGTYEQYF	TGCGCCAGCAGCCCCCAGCCGGGACAGGGAACCTACGAGCAGTACTTC
TRBV29-1	TRBJ2-5	TRBD1	16	NA	CSVGVFTGGSRETQYF	TGCAGCGTTGGAGTTTTTACAGGGGGGTCCCGGGAGACCCAGTACTTC
TRBV3-1	TRBJ2-6	NA	17	NA	CASSQGIDSSGANVLTF	TGTGCCAGCAGCCAGGGGATCGACAGCTCTGGGGCCAACGTCCTGACTTTC
TRBV20-1	TRBJ2-7	TRBD1	14	NA	CSADPGGSTYEQYF	TGCAGTGCTGACCCAGGGGGCAGTACCTACGAGCAGTACTTC
TRBV12-3/TRBV12-4	TRBJ1-4	NA	13	NA	CASSGGANEKLFF	TGTGCCAGCAGCGGGGGAGCGAATGAAAAACTGTTTTTT
TRBV7-7	TRBJ1-4	TRBD1	14	NA	CASSETGGSEKLFF	TGTGCTAGCAGCGAGACAGGGGGGAGCGAAAAACTGTTTTTT
TRBV24-1	TRBJ2-5	TRBD1	15	NA	CATSDGTGAAETQYF	TGTGCCACCAGTGATGGGACAGGGGCGGCAGAGACCCAGTACTTC
TRBV7-8	TRBJ2-1	NA	17	NA	CASSSPRTASFDNEQFF	TGTGCCAGCAGCTCCCCACGGACAGCTAGTTTCGATAATGAGCAGTTCTTC
TRBV13	TRBJ2-1	NA	16	NA	CASSLNAGSSYNEQFF	TGTGCCAGCAGCTTAAACGCGGGGAGCTCCTACAATGAGCAGTTCTTC
TRBV29-1	TRBJ1-5	NA	15	few	CRREEGEGCNQPQHF	TGCAGACGCGAGGAGGGGGAGGGTTGCAATCAGCCCCAGCATTTT
TRBV20-1	TRBJ2-1	TRBD2	15	few	CSATPGLAGDNEQFF	TGCAGTGCTACGCCGGGACTAGCGGGTGACAATGAGCAGTTCTTC
TRBV20-1	TRBJ1-6	TRBD1	16	few	CSAREAGGSYNSPLHF	TGCAGTGCTAGAGAGGCAGGGGGCTCCTATAATTCACCCCTCCACTTT
TRBV27	TRBJ1-5	NA	15	few	CASSLAPGGHQPQHF	TGTGCCAGCAGTTTGGCGCCGGGGGGCCATCAGCCCCAGCATTTT
TRBV3-1	TRBJ1-1	NA	15	NA	CASSWAPGPLGEAFF	TGTGCCAGCAGCTGGGCCCCAGGGCCTTTGGGTGAAGCTTTCTTT
TRBV18	TRBJ1-2	NA	15	NA	CASSPPGTHRGGYTF	TGTGCCAGCTCACCCCCGGGGACCCACAGAGGAGGGTACACCTTC
TRBV9	TRBJ2-2	NA	12	NA	CASENPAGELFF	TGTGCCAGCGAGAACCCGGCCGGGGAGCTGTTTTTT
TRBV3-1	TRBJ2-1	NA	14	NA	CASSQLDNYNEQFF	TGTGCCAGCAGCCAACTGGACAACTACAATGAGCAGTTCTTC
TRBV29-1	TRBJ1-2	NA	14	NA	CSVEGGRPNYGYTF	TGCAGCGTTGAAGGTGGGCGGCCTAACTATGGCTACACCTTC
TRBV4-2	TRBJ2-5	TRBD2	17	NA	CASSQDGDSGRALEQYF	TGTGCCAGCAGCCAAGATGGGGATAGCGGGAGGGCCTTGGAGCAGTACTTC
TRBV3-1	TRBJ1-5	NA	18	few	CASSQGLGARGSNQPQHF	TGTGCCAGCAGCCAAGGTCTAGGGGCGCGTGGGAGCAATCAGCCCCAGCATTTT
TRBV29-1	TRBJ1-4	NA	11	NA	CSVGRAEKLFF	TGCAGCGTTGGAAGGGCAGAAAAACTGTTTTTT
TRBV5-1	TRBJ2-1	NA	16	NA	CASSTGGTERYNEQFF	TGCGCCAGCAGCACCGGCGGGACAGAGAGGTACAATGAGCAGTTCTTC
TRBV4-2	TRBJ2-7	TRBD2	17	NA	CASSPIVGLAGVDEQYF	TGTGCCAGCAGCCCAATTGTGGGACTAGCGGGAGTGGACGAGCAGTACTTC
TRBV20-1	TRBJ2-7	TRBD2	15	NA	CSARTSGRALGEQYF	TGCAGTGCCCGGACTAGCGGGAGGGCCCTCGGCGAGCAGTACTTC
TRBV5-1	TRBJ2-7	TRBD1	14	NA	CASNPGQGIYEQYF	TGCGCCAGCAACCCGGGACAGGGGATCTACGAGCAGTACTTC
TRBV20-1	TRBJ2-5	TRBD2	14	many	CSPVLAGLRETQYF	TGCAGTCCTGTACTAGCGGGACTACGGGAGACCCAGTACTTC
TRBV5-1	TRBJ2-5	NA	15	NA	CASSRRQGGLGEQYF	TGCGCCAGCAGCCGTAGACAGGGAGGTTTAGGGGAGCAGTACTTC
TRBV4-3	TRBJ2-1	NA	15	NA	CASSQDGGRDNEQFF	TGCGCCAGCAGCCAAGATGGGGGCAGAGACAATGAGCAGTTCTTC
TRBV6-5	TRBJ2-5	NA	14	few	CASSYSGTLETQYF	TGTGCCAGCAGTTACTCCGGGACTCTGGAGACCCAGTACTTC
TRBV20-1	TRBJ2-1	TRBD2	15	NA	CSARDRRLAGTEQFF	TGCAGTGCTAGAGATCGGAGACTAGCGGGAACTGAGCAGTTCTTC
TRBV7-2	TRBJ2-7	NA	13	NA	CASSFGVRGEQYF	TGTGCCAGCAGCTTTGGGGTCCGGGGCGAGCAGTACTTC
TRBV6-5	TRBJ2-5	TRBD2	16	NA	CASSYGGLAGEETQYF	TGTGCCAGCAGTTACGGGGGACTAGCGGGAGAAGAGACCCAGTACTTC
TRBV9	TRBJ2-3	TRBD2	15	once	CASGVASGVTDTQYF	TGTGCCAGCGGCGTGGCTAGCGGGGTCACAGATACGCAGTATTTT
TRBV27	TRBJ2-7	TRBD1	14	NA	CASNGQGGPYEQYF	TGTGCCAGCAACGGACAGGGGGGACCCTACGAGCAGTACTTC
TRBV7-2	TRBJ2-7	TRBD1	15	many	CASSSRQGRVHEQYF	TGTGCCAGCAGCTCCCGACAGGGTCGAGTCCACGAGCAGTACTTC
TRBV12-3/TRBV12-4	TRBJ2-1	NA	15	once	CASRRGGLEFNEQFF	TGTGCCAGCAGACGAGGAGGGCTAGAATTCAATGAGCAGTTCTTC
TRBV7-2	TRBJ2-1	NA	15	once	CASSLEAGTINEQFF	TGTGCCAGCAGCTTAGAAGCCGGGACAATCAATGAGCAGTTCTTC
TRBV20-1	TRBJ1-2	NA	14	NA	CSAPGGGGDYGYTF	TGCAGTGCCCCCGGGGGGGGAGGCGACTATGGCTACACCTTC